Listed here is a single TCR beta chain. The data were obtained in a study of T cell changes during pregnancy in multiple sclerosis. CDR1 MDHEN and CDR2 SYDVKM come from the germline V gene. CDR3 length: 17 amino acids. V dropped 2 bases and J dropped 5 bases, with 21 bases sitting between them. Here immunoSEQ multiplex PCR was the method, and the copy in TCRdb shows in-frame clones only, minus some. The profile shows more than 40,000 clones, 85% to 90% of them singletons. This TCR derives from a female donor in good health, enrolled as a control in a pregnancy study. Sequenced material: peripheral blood, taken in the first trimester of pregnancy. The gene calls are TRBV28 and TRBJ1-1, with D possibly matching TRBD1 (5 bases). CDR3 in DNA: TGTGCCAGCAGTTTAGTTTTTTCAGGCAGGGTAAAGACTGAAGCTTTCTTT. Translated: CASSLVFSGRVKTEAFF.